These T cell receptor beta chains were read from a single sample in a study of post-analysis software for immune sequencing data. TCRdb redid the calling of the PCR reads with MiXCR, one entry per CDR3 protein. The sample has roughly 870,000 distinct CDR3 sequences, approximately 53% seen once; the top ten hold 4.6%. Material: blood. The receptors were sampled from a girl between 10 and 17 years old with multiple sclerosis. Each CDR3 is given with its conserved first and last residue. Fields, in order: CDR3 DNA, CDR3 protein, D gene, J gene, V gene, clone size. A D gene is named only where the DNA matches it firmly. Size tells how often a clone was seen (once, few, many) or the class of an expanded clone, and some rows leave it out.

cdr3_nt: TGTGCCAGCAGCGTGAGGGACAGGGCCTTCACAGATACGCAGTATTTT
cdr3_aa: CASSVRDRAFTDTQYF
d_call: TRBD1
j_call: TRBJ2-3
v_call: TRBV9
clone_size: .

cdr3_nt: TGTGCCATCAGCCTAGTGGGCGAGACCCAGTACTTC
cdr3_aa: CAISLVGETQYF
d_call: .
j_call: TRBJ2-5
v_call: TRBV10-3
clone_size: .

cdr3_nt: TGCAGCGTGGCGGGACTCTCCTTTAACTATGGCTACACCTTC
cdr3_aa: CSVAGLSFNYGYTF
d_call: .
j_call: TRBJ1-2
v_call: TRBV29-1
clone_size: .

cdr3_nt: TGTGCCAGCAGCCGACCGGGACTAGGGGCGGGCGAGCAGTACTTC
cdr3_aa: CASSRPGLGAGEQYF
d_call: TRBD2
j_call: TRBJ2-7
v_call: TRBV6-5
clone_size: few

cdr3_nt: TGTGCCAGCAGCCGGGTCGGACGGGACTCGGGAACCCAGTACTTC
cdr3_aa: CASSRVGRDSGTQYF
d_call: .
j_call: TRBJ2-7
v_call: TRBV3-1
clone_size: .

cdr3_nt: TGCAGTGCTAGAGCCAGGGGTCAGACCCAGTACTTC
cdr3_aa: CSARARGQTQYF
d_call: .
j_call: TRBJ2-5
v_call: TRBV20-1
clone_size: few

cdr3_nt: TGCGCCAGCAGCTTGGAGGGGACAGGGGCGAAGACCTACGAGCAGTACTTC
cdr3_aa: CASSLEGTGAKTYEQYF
d_call: TRBD1
j_call: TRBJ2-7
v_call: TRBV5-1
clone_size: few

cdr3_nt: TGTGCCAGCAGTTCAGGACACTCCTACAATGAGCAGTTCTTC
cdr3_aa: CASSSGHSYNEQFF
d_call: .
j_call: TRBJ2-1
v_call: TRBV12-3/TRBV12-4
clone_size: .

cdr3_nt: TGTGCCAGCAGCCCCGTAGCGGGGGGAGTTGTCGGCGCCTACAATGAGCAGTTCTTC
cdr3_aa: CASSPVAGGVVGAYNEQFF
d_call: TRBD2
j_call: TRBJ2-1
v_call: TRBV7-3
clone_size: .

cdr3_nt: TGCGCCAGCAGCCAAGATGGAACGGGTATAGGCTACACCTTC
cdr3_aa: CASSQDGTGIGYTF
d_call: .
j_call: TRBJ1-2
v_call: TRBV4-1
clone_size: .

cdr3_nt: TGTGCCACCAGTGACGCGGGAGGAGGCGGAGAGCAGTACTTC
cdr3_aa: CATSDAGGGGEQYF
d_call: TRBD2
j_call: TRBJ2-4
v_call: TRBV24-1
clone_size: .

cdr3_nt: TGCAGTGCTAGTAGGACTAGCGGGACGTGGTTCGACCCCTACAATGAGCAGTTCTTC
cdr3_aa: CSASRTSGTWFDPYNEQFF
d_call: TRBD2
j_call: TRBJ2-1
v_call: TRBV20-1
clone_size: few

cdr3_nt: TGTGCCAGCAGCGTACTAGCGGGAGCAGGTCCCCTCACAGATACGCAGTATTTT
cdr3_aa: CASSVLAGAGPLTDTQYF
d_call: TRBD2
j_call: TRBJ2-3
v_call: TRBV9
clone_size: .

cdr3_nt: TGTGCCAGCAGTTTTTCCGGGAGTAGCTACGAGCAGTACTTC
cdr3_aa: CASSFSGSSYEQYF
d_call: .
j_call: TRBJ2-7
v_call: TRBV12-3/TRBV12-4
clone_size: many

cdr3_nt: TGCGCCAGCATGGCAGGGACAGGGCAAAATGAGCAGTTTTTC
cdr3_aa: CASMAGTGQNEQFF
d_call: TRBD1
j_call: TRBJ2-1
v_call: TRBV7-8
clone_size: .

cdr3_nt: TGCAGCGTTGGAACACCCTACGAGCAGTACTTC
cdr3_aa: CSVGTPYEQYF
d_call: .
j_call: TRBJ2-7
v_call: TRBV29-1
clone_size: once

cdr3_nt: TGTGCCATCTCCGGCCGACAGGGCTATGAAGCTTTCTTT
cdr3_aa: CAISGRQGYEAFF
d_call: TRBD1
j_call: TRBJ1-1
v_call: TRBV10-3
clone_size: once

cdr3_nt: TGCAGCGCGGAGAGACAGATCATGAACACTGAAGCTTTCTTT
cdr3_aa: CSAERQIMNTEAFF
d_call: .
j_call: TRBJ1-1
v_call: TRBV29-1
clone_size: few

cdr3_nt: TGTGCCATCAGTGAGTCAAGGCTAGCGGGGATCACCTACGAGCAGTACTTC
cdr3_aa: CAISESRLAGITYEQYF
d_call: TRBD2
j_call: TRBJ2-7
v_call: TRBV10-3
clone_size: few

cdr3_nt: TGCGCCAGCAGCTTGGCCACCGGGACAGCTAATGAAAAACTGTTTTTT
cdr3_aa: CASSLATGTANEKLFF
d_call: TRBD1
j_call: TRBJ1-4
v_call: TRBV5-1
clone_size: few

cdr3_nt: TGTGCCAGCAGCCTCGACAGGGACTATTCACCCCTCCACTTT
cdr3_aa: CASSLDRDYSPLHF
d_call: TRBD1
j_call: TRBJ1-6
v_call: TRBV28
clone_size: few

cdr3_nt: TGCAGCGGCTCCGGGGGGGAGACCCAGTACTTC
cdr3_aa: CSGSGGETQYF
d_call: TRBD2
j_call: TRBJ2-5
v_call: TRBV29-1
clone_size: .

cdr3_nt: TGCAGTGCGAGAAGCAGTGGCTCCTACAATGAGCAGTTCTTC
cdr3_aa: CSARSSGSYNEQFF
d_call: .
j_call: TRBJ2-1
v_call: TRBV20-1
clone_size: .

cdr3_nt: TGCAGCGTTGACGGACAGGGGAAATACGAGCAGTACTTC
cdr3_aa: CSVDGQGKYEQYF
d_call: TRBD1
j_call: TRBJ2-7
v_call: TRBV29-1
clone_size: .

cdr3_nt: TGTGCCAGCAGCTCCGGGACAGGGAAAGTCGACGAGCAGTACTTC
cdr3_aa: CASSSGTGKVDEQYF
d_call: TRBD1
j_call: TRBJ2-7
v_call: TRBV7-9
clone_size: .